The 2 T cell receptor beta chains given below trace back to one sample, sequenced in a study of shared clonotypes between healthy human individuals. Profiled with immunoSEQ multiplex PCR; TCRdb holds only in-frame clones, not every one. The repertoire has under 550,000 clones, less than 96% of them found once; the top ten carry roughly 0.06%. The sample was naive CD4+ T cells sorted from blood. As to subset: CD45RA+ positively selected. Receptors were obtained from a woman aged 25 to 39 in good health.

The J gene is TRBJ1-5, the V gene TRBV9, with D uncertain. CDR1 is SGDLS and CDR2 is YYNGEE in the germline V gene. The V end lost 1 base, the J end lost 7 bases, and 15 bases lay between the germline ends. CDR3 length equals 15 residues. CDR3 DNA sequence: TGTGCCAGCAGCGTAAGTTTTTTGGAAGGGCAGCCCCAGCATTTT. Amino acids: CASSVSFLEGQPQHF.

The rearrangement joins TRBV7-9 to TRBJ2-7; TRBD1 or TRBD2 may be the D gene (5 bases each). V lost 1 base and J lost 5, with 12 bases in between. The CDR3 spans 14 residues. CDR1 is SEHNR, CDR2 FQNEAQ, per germline (reference sequence). Here the CDR3 reads CASSLGQGDDEQYF. The CDR3 nucleotides are TGTGCCAGCAGCTTAGGCCAAGGGGACGACGAGCAGTACTTC.